These 26 T cell receptor beta chains were sequenced from one sample in a study of cytomegalovirus exposure and HLA in healthy donors (dated by TCRdb to 2016 to 2017). Library preparation used the immunoSEQ multiplex PCR assay. A mixture of 60 forward primers for TCR Vbeta segments and 13 reverse primers for TCR Jbeta segments was used in the multiplex PCR. Here the immuneACCESS table is served through TCRdb, limited to in-frame sequences with V and J called. Missing clones are a known gap in these copies; in checked studies unresolved V genes cover under half, and the rest lacks a known reason. The sample table shows around 99,000 clones, and approximately 71% are seen once. The ten most abundant clones make up 5.4% of the sample. Sequenced input: PBMCs. The receptors derive from a woman between 65 and 79 years old in good health and CMV-seropositive.

V is TRBV6-1 and J is TRBJ1-1, with 8 positions matching TRBD1. V lost 6 bases, J lost 11 bases, and 11 bases stayed unmatched. The CDR3 covers 13 residues. Germline V gene lookup returns CDR1 MNHNS and CDR2 SASEGT. The DNA for the CDR3 is TGTGCCAGCAGGGATGGACAGGGTGCGGAGGCTTTCTTT. Translating it yields CASRDGQGAEAFF.

This chain uses TRBV19 with TRBJ1-2, with 8 bases lining up with TRBD1. The germline V gene has CDR1 LNHDA and CDR2 SQIVND (reference sequence). CDR3 length: 14 residues. With V trimmed by 6 bases and J by 4 bases, 7 bases remained unmatched. CDR3 nucleotide sequence: TGTGCCAGTAGACCCGACAGGGGAAGCTATGGCTACACCTTC. It translates to CASRPDRGSYGYTF. Combining the CDR3 with reference TRBV19 and TRBJ1-2 gives the whole variable domain DGGITQSPKYLFRKEGQNVTLSCEQNLNHDAMYWYRQDPGQGLRLIYYSQIVNDFQKGDIAEGYSVSREKKESFPLTVTSAQKNPTAFYLCASRPDRGSYGYTFGSGTRLTVV.

The J gene is TRBJ1-1, the V gene TRBV30; D may be TRBD1 (6 bases). Trimming took 0 bases from V and 4 from J, leaving 12 bases between them. The CDR3 sequence is 14 residues long. The germline CDR1 and CDR2 sequences are GTSNPN and SVGIG (reference sequence). CDR3 loop: CAWSVGGAFTEAFF. In nucleotides, the CDR3 is TGTGCCTGGAGTGTAGGGGGGGCCTTCACTGAAGCTTTCTTT. The whole variable domain, remainder taken from reference TRBV30 and TRBJ1-1, is SQTIHQWPATLVQPVGSPLSLECTVEGTSNPNLYWYRQAAGRGLQLLFYSVGIGQISSEVPQNLSASRPQDRQFILSSKKLLLSDSGFYLCAWSVGGAFTEAFFGQGTRLTVV.

The V and J genes are TRBV18 and TRBJ2-5; perhaps TRBD2 as D (6 bases). Germline V gene lookup returns CDR1 KGHSH and CDR2 LQKENI. V was pared by 3 bases and J by 1 base, with 12 bases between. CDR3 length: 15 residues. This chain's CDR3 is CASSPRLVTQETQYF. The CDR3 DNA follows: TGTGCCAGCTCACCCCGACTAGTTACCCAAGAGACCCAGTACTTC.

This chain links TRBV6-5 with TRBJ1-2, with TRBD1 matching over 9 bases. Germline V gene lookup returns CDR1 MNHEY and CDR2 SVGAGI. The CDR3 has 14 amino acids. The ends lost 8 bases at V and 4 bases at J; junction bases unmatched: 8. The CDR3 nucleotides are TGTGCCAGCGGGACAGGGCCTGATATCTATGGCTACACCTTC. Its protein is CASGTGPDIYGYTF.

This clone was observed a single time. The rearrangement joins TRBV5-6 to TRBJ2-1, with 7 bases matching TRBD1. Per the germline V gene, CDR1 is SGHDT and CDR2 is YYEEEE. V gave up 4 bases and J gave up 2 bases; unmatched junction bases: 6. The CDR3 contains 15 residues. The CDR3, as DNA: TGTGCCAGCAGCACCACAGGGGCCACCTACAATGAGCAGTTCTTC. Amino acids: CASSTTGATYNEQFF.

The gene calls are TRBV10-3 and TRBJ2-3, with TRBD2 matching over 9 bases. Germline CDR1 and CDR2: ENHRY and SYGVKD. This CDR3 contains 16 residues. The V and J ends lost 2 bases and 0 bases, in that order; junction bases with no gene match: 3. The DNA for the CDR3 is TGTGCCATCAGTGAGGTAGCGGGGGTCAGCACAGATACGCAGTATTTT. Its translation: CAISEVAGVSTDTQYF.

V and J are TRBV6-5 and TRBJ1-5, with 7 bases lining up with TRBD1. The J segment lost 4 bases and the V segment lost 11 bases, leaving 11 bases of the junction unmatched. This CDR3 is built from 14 residues. CDR1 is MNHEY and CDR2 is SVGAGI in the germline V gene. Here the CDR3 reads CAVGRGQRNQPQHF. CDR3 bases: TGTGCCGTTGGTAGGGGGCAAAGGAATCAGCCCCAGCATTTT.

The V gene is TRBV19, the J gene TRBJ1-1; D ambiguous. The V gene lost 9 bases and the J gene lost 1 base, with 6 bases spanning the gap. This CDR3 contains 11 residues. In germline, CDR1 is LNHDA, CDR2 SQIVND (reference sequence). The CDR3: CASRRNTEAFF. The CDR3 DNA follows: TGTGCCAGCAGGCGGAACACTGAAGCTTTCTTT.

This chain joins TRBV7-9 and TRBJ2-5; TRBD1 matches 12 bases. Germline assignment: CDR1 SEHNR and CDR2 FQNEAQ (reference sequence). This CDR3 is built from 13 residues. With 8 bases clipped from V and 5 bases from J, the junction kept 3 bases outside the gene matches. The CDR3, as DNA: TGTGCCAGCGGGACAGGGGGCGGTGAGACCCAGTACTTC. Encoded protein: CASGTGGGETQYF. The whole variable domain, remainder taken from reference TRBV7-9 and TRBJ2-5, is DTGVSQNPRHKITKRGQNVTFRCDPISEHNRLYWYRQTLGQGPEFLTYFQNEAQLEKSRLLSDRFSAERPKGSFSTLEIQRTEQGDSAMYLCASGTGGGETQYFGPGTRLLVL.

The chain couples TRBV30 to TRBJ1-4; D perhaps matches TRBD1 (5 bases). Germline V lookup: CDR1 GTSNPN, CDR2 SVGIG (reference sequence). This CDR3 has 13 residues. The V end lost 1 base, the J end lost 4 bases, and 7 bases lay between the germline ends. The CDR3 nucleotides read TGTGCCTGGAGTGGACAGCTTAATGAAAAACTGTTTTTT. Translation: CAWSGQLNEKLFF.

Points on this clone: This CDR3 is missing its conserved last phenylalanine or tryptophan, likely due to a read error. The J gene is TRBJ1-4, the V gene TRBV18; unclear D gene. V was trimmed by 1 base and J by 2 bases, leaving 5 bases between them. Germline V CDR1 and CDR2: KGHSH, LQKENI. This CDR3 contains 14 residues. CDR3: CASSPRQTNEKLFV. In DNA form, the CDR3 reads TGTGCCAGCTCACCACGGCAGACTAATGAAAAACTGTTTGTT.

V gene TRBV6-6 combines with J gene TRBJ1-1; no firm D call. The germline CDR1 and CDR2 sequences are MNHNY and SVGAGI (reference sequence). Trimming left V 0 bases short and J 7 bases short, with 15 bases between. CDR3 length: 15 amino acids. CDR3 coding DNA: TGTGCCAGCAGTTACTCCGGGGTACAGAAGGGTGAAGCTTTCTTT. Protein product: CASSYSGVQKGEAFF.

This clone appeared a few times. This chain joins TRBV5-1 and TRBJ2-5; TRBD2 matches 8 bases. The trim removed 4 bases at V and 5 bases at J, leaving 10 bases unmatched. The CDR3 consists of 15 residues. Germline values: CDR1 SGHRS, CDR2 YFSETQ. CDR3 in amino acids: CASSLTGGAAETQYF. Here the CDR3 DNA reads TGCGCCAGCAGCCTAACCGGGGGGGCCGCGGAGACCCAGTACTTC.

V and J are TRBV7-2 and TRBJ1-5; D remains ambiguous. V was shortened by 3 bases and J by 2 bases, with 8 bases between the two germline ends. Germline loops: CDR1 SGHTA, CDR2 FQGNSA. This CDR3 has 14 residues. CDR3 protein: CASSFGVGNQPQHF. The CDR3 region has the DNA TGTGCCAGCAGCTTCGGGGTCGGCAATCAGCCCCAGCATTTT. The variable domain in full, completed from reference TRBV7-2 and TRBJ1-5, reads GAGVSQSPSNKVTEKGKDVELRCDPISGHTALYWYRQSLGQGLEFLIYFQGNSAPDKSGLPSDRFSAERTGGSVSTLTIQRTQQEDSAVYLCASSFGVGNQPQHFGDGTRLSIL.

This clone was found a few times. This sequence joins TRBV11-2 and TRBJ2-7, with 7 bases aligning to TRBD1. The trim removed 1 base at V and 6 bases at J, leaving 6 bases unmatched. Germline CDR1 reads SGHAT; CDR2 reads FQNNGV. This CDR3 has 14 amino acids. Here the CDR3 reads CASSLGQGVVEQYF. CDR3 coding DNA: TGTGCCAGCAGCTTAGGGCAGGGGGTGGTCGAGCAGTACTTC.

The chain is built from TRBV2 and TRBJ1-5; D is uncertain. Germline assignment: CDR1 SNHLY and CDR2 FYNNEI. V was trimmed by 4 bases and J by 4 bases, leaving 14 bases between them. The CDR3 length is 15 residues. The CDR3 region is CASSVEESLNQPQHF. In DNA, the CDR3 is TGTGCCAGCAGTGTAGAGGAGTCTCTAAATCAGCCCCAGCATTTT.

The rearrangement uses TRBV6-1 and TRBJ2-1, with 10 bases matching TRBD2. The junction had 15 bases not matched to a gene; V was cut back by 10 bases and J by 9 bases. CDR1 and CDR2 from the germline V gene are MNHNS and SASEGT. The CDR3 covers 15 residues. CDR3 sequence: CATTPTSGIYGEQFF. CDR3 in DNA: TGTGCCACCACGCCCACTAGCGGGATATACGGTGAGCAGTTCTTC.

The genes are TRBV7-9 and TRBJ2-3; D uncertain. V was cut by 5 bases and J by 2 bases, with 11 bases left in between. Germline lookup yields CDR1 SEHNR and CDR2 FQNEAQ (reference sequence). The CDR3 is made up of 14 amino acids. CDR3 coding DNA: TGTGCCAGCAGCACTCTCATTAACACAGATACGCAGTATTTT. It is translated as CASSTLINTDTQYF. The variable domain in full, completed from reference TRBV7-9 and TRBJ2-3, reads DTGVSQNPRHKITKRGQNVTFRCDPISEHNRLYWYRQTLGQGPEFLTYFQNEAQLEKSRLLSDRFSAERPKGSFSTLEIQRTEQGDSAMYLCASSTLINTDTQYFGPGTRLTVL.

V gene TRBV29-1 combines with J gene TRBJ1-1, with 9 bases that match TRBD1. The CDR3 extends over 13 amino acids. Germline V gene lookup returns CDR1 SQVTM and CDR2 ANQGSEA. With 7 bases clipped from V and 5 bases from J, the junction kept 8 bases outside the gene matches. The CDR3 spells CSGGQGKNTEAFF. CDR3 coding DNA: TGCAGCGGGGGACAGGGTAAGAATACTGAAGCTTTCTTT.

This chain links TRBV4-1 with TRBJ2-7; unclear D gene. The CDR3 runs to 15 residues. CDR1 and CDR2 (germline): MGHRA, YSYEKL. Trimming left V 2 bases short and J 2 bases short, with 13 bases between. The CDR3 is CASSQTLSTPYEQYF. DNA for the CDR3: TGCGCCAGCAGCCAAACTCTATCAACCCCCTACGAGCAGTACTTC.

The gene calls are TRBV18 and TRBJ2-7, with D perhaps matching TRBD1 (6 bases). Per germline, CDR1 KGHSH and CDR2 LQKENI. V was cut by 6 bases and J by 2 bases, with 17 bases left in between. The length of the CDR3 is 15 residues. The CDR3 DNA follows: TGTGCCAGCTCTTCACCTGAGGACAGTACCTACGAGCAGTACTTC. It specifies CASSSPEDSTYEQYF.

V is TRBV6-6 and J is TRBJ1-1; 7 bases agree with TRBD1. V was pared by 5 bases and J by 1 base, with 4 bases of the junction left unmatched. CDR3 size: 14 residues. Germline CDR1 MNHNY, CDR2 SVGAGI (reference sequence). The DNA of the CDR3 is TGTGCCAGCAGTAACCACAGGGGGAACACTGAAGCTTTCTTT. It is translated as CASSNHRGNTEAFF.

This clone was picked up a small number of times. This chain links TRBV11-2 with TRBJ2-5, with 7 bases matching TRBD2. Trimming took 4 bases from V and 5 from J; bases not matched to a gene: 13. Germline CDR1 reads SGHAT; CDR2 reads FQNNGV. This CDR3 comprises 16 residues. CDR3 coding DNA: TGTGCCAGCAGCTCATCCTCTGACGGGGGGTGGGAGACCCAGTACTTC. Residues: CASSSSSDGGWETQYF. Filled out from reference TRBV11-2 and TRBJ2-5, the complete variable domain reads EAGVAQSPRYKIIEKRQSVAFWCNPISGHATLYWYQQILGQGPKLLIQFQNNGVVDDSQLPKDRFSAERLKGVDSTLKIQPAKLEDSAVYLCASSSSSDGGWETQYFGPGTRLLVL.

The V gene is TRBV7-2, the J gene TRBJ1-2; D is uncertain. This CDR3 has 14 amino acids. Deletions cut 5 bases from V and 0 bases from J, with 10 bases between. Germline-derived CDR1 and CDR2 are SGHTA and FQGNSA. CDR3: CASSAYQANYGYTF. In nucleotides, the CDR3 is TGTGCCAGCAGCGCGTACCAAGCTAACTATGGCTACACCTTC.

Of note for this clone: Other DNA sequences in this sample translate to the same CDR3. J is TRBJ1-1 and V is TRBV5-1; 9 bases agree with TRBD1. CDR1 is SGHRS and CDR2 is YFSETQ in the germline V gene. The CDR3 spans 13 residues. The V and J ends lost 7 bases and 3 bases, in that order; junction bases with no gene match: 4. CDR3 DNA sequence: TGCGCCAGCCGACAGGGGGGGGACACTGAAGCTTTCTTT. Translating it yields CASRQGGDTEAFF.